This passage covers 30 T cell receptor beta chains from one sample sequenced in a study of blood T cell repertoires in COVID-19. The protocol was immunoSEQ multiplex PCR, while the TCRdb copy is restricted to in-frame clones and leaves out a portion. The repertoire holds over 300,000 clones, 86% seen once, with about 1.6% in the top ten. The material sequenced was peripheral blood. The receptors were gathered from a woman aged 45-59 years with acute or convalescent COVID-19.

The CDR3 sequence is CASSVSVGWASHATNEKLFF. As DNA, the CDR3 is TGTGCCAGCAGCGTATCTGTTGGATGGGCCAGCCATGCAACTAATGAAAAACTGTTTTTT. The chain has TRBV9 and TRBJ1-4; no reliable D call. Germline CDR1 is SGDLS and CDR2 is YYNGEE. Trimming pared 1 base from V and 0 bases from J, leaving 22 bases between. The CDR3 totals 20 residues.

V and J are TRBV20-1 and TRBJ2-7; no firm D call. The CDR3 loop spans 11 amino acids. V shed 2 bases and J shed 6 bases, with 8 bases lying between them. CDR1 DFQATT and CDR2 SNEGSKA come from the germline V gene (reference sequence). The CDR3: CSARLLSEQYF. As DNA, the CDR3 is TGCAGTGCTAGATTGTTGAGCGAGCAGTACTTC.

The chain employs TRBV4-1 and TRBJ2-7; TRBD2 aligns across 12 bases. Germline V gene sequence: CDR1 MGHRA, CDR2 YSYEKL. The junction had 3 bases not matched to a gene; V was cut back by 1 base and J by 2 bases. The CDR3 has 16 amino acids. The CDR3 DNA sequence: TGCGCCAGCAGCCAAGTAGGACTAGCGGGAACCTACGAGCAGTACTTC. Its translation: CASSQVGLAGTYEQYF.

This rearrangement joins TRBV2 to TRBJ1-2; 7 positions agree with TRBD1. Germline assignment: CDR1 SNHLY and CDR2 FYNNEI. V trimming: 6 bases; J trimming: 4 bases; junction bases outside the gene matches: 5. The CDR3 extends over 13 amino acids. CDR3 in amino acids: CASSPGQFYGYTF. The CDR3 nucleotides are TGTGCCAGCAGCCCGGGACAGTTCTATGGCTACACCTTC.

This clone has a single count. CDR3 sequence: CASSLAGGPNEQFF. The CDR3 coding sequence is TGCGCCAGCAGTCTAGCGGGAGGGCCCAATGAGCAGTTCTTC. The chain joins TRBV4-1 to TRBJ2-1; TRBD2 agrees at 12 bases. The CDR3 spans 14 residues. Germline lookup yields CDR1 MGHRA and CDR2 YSYEKL. V was clipped by 6 bases and J by 6 bases; unmatched bases: 3.

The chain employs TRBV9 and TRBJ2-1; D is unclear. Germline CDR1 and CDR2: SGDLS and YYNGEE. CDR3 length: 16 amino acids. V shed 0 bases and J shed 2 bases, with 12 bases lying between them. The CDR3 nucleotides are TGTGCCAGCAGCGTAGGATCCAGCGCGGCCTACAATGAGCAGTTCTTC. Protein product: CASSVGSSAAYNEQFF.

The V and J genes are TRBV18 and TRBJ1-1, with 7 positions matching TRBD1. Germline V gives CDR1 KGHSH, CDR2 LQKENI. Trimming at V came to 5 bases and at J to 0 bases, leaving 6 bases not matched to a gene. The CDR3 sequence is 15 residues long. This chain's CDR3 is CASSSGTDMNTEAFF. The CDR3 DNA reads as TGTGCCAGCTCATCAGGGACAGATATGAACACTGAAGCTTTCTTT.

The chain couples TRBV4-1 to TRBJ1-2; 9 bases are a match to TRBD1. CDR1 MGHRA and CDR2 YSYEKL come from the germline V gene. The length of the CDR3 is 18 residues. Germline trimming cut 0 bases from V and 0 bases from J; bases unmatched to any gene: 8. The CDR3 sequence is CASSQDSGQGQPNYGYTF. In nucleotides, the CDR3 is TGCGCCAGCAGCCAAGATTCAGGACAGGGGCAACCTAACTATGGCTACACCTTC.

A single count supports this clone. The chain uses TRBV2 and TRBJ1-4; tentative D call: TRBD1 (5 bases). The CDR3 is 13 residues long. CDR1 is SNHLY, CDR2 FYNNEI, per germline. Trimming removed 7 bases from V and 8 bases from J, with 14 bases in between. The CDR3 nucleotides read TGTGCCAGCATCGGCAGGGCGTTGGAAAAACTGTTTTTT. This gives the protein CASIGRALEKLFF.

The rearrangement uses TRBV30 and TRBJ1-2, with D uncertain. The length of the CDR3 is 12 residues. Trimming cost V 3 bases and J 8 bases, with 13 bases left between them. Germline V gives CDR1 GTSNPN, CDR2 SVGIG (reference sequence). The CDR3 protein is CAWSLIEEGYTF. DNA for the CDR3: TGTGCCTGGAGCTTAATTGAGGAGGGCTACACCTTC.

This rearrangement joins TRBV11-3 to TRBJ1-1; no clear D. Between the trimmed V and J ends, which lost 4 bases and 5 bases, there was a span of 11 bases. Germline loops: CDR1 SGHNT, CDR2 YENEEA. This CDR3 is built from 13 residues. CDR3 in amino acids: CASSSNPRTEAFF. Written as DNA, the CDR3 is TGTGCCAGCAGCTCAAACCCGAGGACTGAAGCTTTCTTT.

This chain connects TRBV11-2 to TRBJ2-5, with D unresolved. V was pared by 1 base and J by 5 bases, with 5 bases between. Germline V CDR1 and CDR2: SGHAT, FQNNGV. The CDR3 is made up of 12 amino acids. CDR3 DNA: TGTGCCAGCAGCTTAGTCACTGAGACCCAGTACTTC. Its translation is CASSLVTETQYF.

The rearrangement links TRBV24-1 to TRBJ2-3; 13 bases agree with TRBD2. The CDR3 is made up of 21 amino acids. Germline assignment: CDR1 KGHDR and CDR2 SFDVKD. V gave up 4 bases and J gave up 4 bases; unmatched junction bases: 19. The CDR3 nucleotides read TGTGCCACCAGTGACCCGACAGGACTAGCGGGAGCACCTCGTATATCAGATACGCAGTATTTT. Residues: CATSDPTGLAGAPRISDTQYF.

The chain couples TRBV6-5 to TRBJ1-6; TRBD1 might be the D (5 bases). The germline gives CDR1 MNHEY, CDR2 SVGAGI. CDR3 size: 15 residues. The V end lost 4 bases, the J end lost 9 bases, and 16 bases lay between the germline ends. CDR3 in DNA: TGTGCCAGCAGTTCCAGGGTGGGGCATCTTTCACCCCTCCACTTT. This sequence encodes CASSSRVGHLSPLHF.

The rearrangement joins TRBV7-3 to TRBJ2-7, with 9 bases fitting TRBD1. The CDR3 consists of 16 residues. V was pared by 3 bases and J by 5 bases, with 11 bases of the junction left unmatched. The germline gives CDR1 SGHTA, CDR2 FQGTGA. In nucleotides, the CDR3 is TGTGCCAGCAGCTTCGGGCCCGGGACAGGGTTTGACGAGCAGTACTTC. The encoded protein is CASSFGPGTGFDEQYF.

This clone was seen a handful of times. The J gene is TRBJ1-1, the V gene TRBV6-5; tentative D call: TRBD1 (6 bases). The CDR3 has 13 amino acids. Trimming took off 6 bases at V and 4 bases at J, with 12 bases between the two ends. Germline V gene data show CDR1 as MNHEY and CDR2 as SVGAGI. The CDR3 spells CASRTTGTTEAFF. CDR3 bases: TGTGCCAGCAGAACCACAGGGACCACTGAAGCTTTCTTT.

The V gene is TRBV6-5, the J gene TRBJ1-5; D might be TRBD1 (6 bases). The V gene's germline CDR1 is MNHEY and CDR2 SVGAGI. CDR3 length: 15 residues. V lost 6 bases, J lost 9 bases, and 21 bases lay in between. CDR3 nucleotides: TGTGCCAGCAGCCAAAGGGGGACGGATTTCGGGCCCCAGCATTTT. As protein: CASSQRGTDFGPQHF.

The chain carries TRBV11-2 and TRBJ2-3; 8 bases line up with TRBD2. V lost 5 bases, J lost 1 base, and 14 bases stayed unmatched. The CDR3 consists of 18 residues. The germline CDR1 and CDR2 sequences are SGHAT and FQNNGV. DNA for the CDR3: TGTGCCAGCAGCCACCTCAAACCTGGAGCGGGGGGCACAGATACGCAGTATTTT. Translated: CASSHLKPGAGGTDTQYF.

The gene calls are TRBV11-2 and TRBJ1-3; possible D gene TRBD1, 5 bases. Trimming pared 4 bases from V and 0 bases from J, leaving 19 bases between. The CDR3 has 18 residues. Germline lookup yields CDR1 SGHAT and CDR2 FQNNGV. The CDR3 DNA is TGTGCCAGCAGCTCACGCCTCCGGGGGACCTACTCTGGAAACACCATATATTTT. Its translation is CASSSRLRGTYSGNTIYF.

The chain couples TRBV28 to TRBJ1-2; the D gene is possibly TRBD1 (5 bases). CDR1 is MDHEN, CDR2 SYDVKM, per germline. The CDR3 has 13 residues. Deletions cut 7 bases from V and 0 bases from J, with 9 bases between. CDR3 amino acids: CASTIQANYGYTF. Written as DNA, the CDR3 is TGTGCCAGCACCATACAGGCTAACTATGGCTACACCTTC.

This clone has just a few counts. V usage is TRBV4-3 and J usage is TRBJ1-6, with 7 bases matching TRBD1. Trimming cost V 1 base and J 10 bases; bases outside gene matches: 10. This CDR3 contains 16 residues. The germline gives CDR1 LGHNA, CDR2 YSLEER. The CDR3: CASSQAPTGLDSPLHF. CDR3 in DNA: TGCGCCAGCAGCCAAGCCCCGACAGGGCTGGACTCACCCCTCCACTTT.

The CDR3 loop reads CASSSRITGNEQFF. In nucleotides, the CDR3 is TGTGCCAGCAGTTCCAGAATCACGGGGAATGAGCAGTTCTTC. The chain recombines TRBV27 with TRBJ2-1; tentatively, D is TRBD2 (5 bases). The V end lost 4 bases, the J end lost 7 bases, and 14 bases lay between the germline ends. The CDR3 consists of 14 residues. From germline, CDR1 is MNHEY and CDR2 SMNVEV (reference sequence).

This sequence joins TRBV11-3 and TRBJ2-5; TRBD1 might be the D (5 bases). The V gene's germline CDR1 is SGHNT and CDR2 YENEEA. The CDR3 contains 17 residues. The CDR3 DNA reads TGTGCACCTAAGTCCCTTCCCAAGGGGCAGACCCAAGAGACCCAGTACTTC. It is translated as CAPKSLPKGQTQETQYF. The complete variable domain, with remaining parts taken from reference TRBV11-3 and TRBJ2-5, reads EAGVVQSPRYKIIEKKQPVAFWCNPISGHNTLYWYLQNLGQGPELLIRYENEEAVDDSQLPKDRFSAERLKGVDSTLKIQPAELGDSAVYLCAPKSLPKGQTQETQYFGPGTRLLVL.

The V call is TRBV5-1, the J call TRBJ2-1; 10 bases are shared with TRBD2. The CDR3 covers 15 residues. J lost 5 bases, V lost 4 bases, and 6 bases had no gene match. Germline V gene sequence: CDR1 SGHRS, CDR2 YFSETQ. CDR3 in DNA: TGCGCCAGCAGCCTTACCGGGACTAGCGACAATGAGCAGTTCTTC. Its protein product is CASSLTGTSDNEQFF.

The chain joins TRBV5-1 to TRBJ2-1; 7 bases fit TRBD2. Germline-derived CDR1 and CDR2 are SGHRS and YFSETQ. The CDR3 length is 16 residues. The J segment lost 2 bases and the V segment lost 4 bases, leaving 9 bases of the junction unmatched. For the CDR3, the DNA is TGCGCCAGCAGCCGCTTGGGAGGGTCTACCTACAATGAGCAGTTCTTC. Translation gives CASSRLGGSTYNEQFF.

The CDR3, as DNA: TGTGCCAGCAGTTCACCCCGGGGGAGCTCCTACGAGCAGTACTTC. Translated: CASSSPRGSSYEQYF. The chain employs TRBV28 and TRBJ2-7; maybe TRBD2 (6 bases). Germline CDR1 and CDR2: MDHEN and SYDVKM. The ends were cut back, 4 bases at V and 0 bases at J, with 13 bases in the middle. This CDR3 has 15 amino acids.

The gene calls are TRBV6-2 or TRBV6-3 and TRBJ1-1; TRBD1 matches at 10 bases. The CDR3 extends over 18 amino acids. V trimming: 2 bases; J trimming: 1 base; junction bases outside the gene matches: 10. Germline V lookup: CDR1 MNHEY, CDR2 SVGEGT. As DNA, the CDR3 is TGTGCCAGCAGTTACCCCCGGGACAGGGGAAAACCGAACACTGAAGCTTTCTTT. Residues: CASSYPRDRGKPNTEAFF.

In its sample, this clone was seen once. This chain links TRBV24-1 with TRBJ1-6; weak D call: TRBD1 (6 bases). The V gene's germline CDR1 is KGHDR and CDR2 SFDVKD. Trimming shortened V by 5 bases and J by 8 bases, and 12 bases separated the two germline ends. This CDR3 has 14 amino acids. The CDR3 bases are TGTGCCACCAGTGTAGGGGGAGTCCATTCACCCCTCCACTTT. Amino acids: CATSVGGVHSPLHF.

The gene calls are TRBV6-5 and TRBJ2-5, with 9 bases that match TRBD2. This CDR3 has 15 residues. With 6 bases clipped from V and 6 bases from J, the junction kept 11 bases outside the gene matches. Per the germline V gene, CDR1 is MNHEY and CDR2 is SVGAGI. CDR3 loop: CASSPSLAGRKTQYF. The CDR3 bases are TGTGCCAGCAGCCCCTCCCTAGCGGGAAGAAAGACCCAGTACTTC.

In this sample, this clone turned up once. The chain is built from TRBV2 and TRBJ1-2; D not resolved. Germline assignment: CDR1 SNHLY and CDR2 FYNNEI. Trimming shortened V by 4 bases and J by 8 bases, and 14 bases separated the two germline ends. This CDR3 region has 13 residues. The CDR3 loop is CASSVAGAGGYTF. CDR3 coding DNA: TGTGCCAGCAGTGTCGCGGGCGCGGGCGGCTACACCTTC.